The T cell receptor (beta chain) under discussion was sequenced for a study of early T cells in non-severe SARS-CoV-2 infection. Study background: The chains were unpaired, and the sequenced material was bulk RNA from unsorted whole blood. Study-level findings and limits: Matching results from VDJdb favored anti-spike CD8 responses, leaving private and CD4 specificities undetected.

Individual cDNA molecules received unique molecular identifiers during library preparation. Each CDR3 protein gets one entry after TCRdb re-called the 5' RACE reads with MiXCR. The sample lists about 90,000 distinct CDR3 sequences, more than 10% occurring once. This clonotype turned up a few times. The target antigen is unknown. CDR1 is SQVTM and CDR2 is ANQGSEA in the germline V gene. This CDR3 has 17 residues. The junction had 12 bases not matched to a gene; V was cut back by 1 base and J by 2 bases. This TCR derives from an adult who was a healthcare worker with PCR-confirmed SARS-CoV-2 infection or an uninfected control (not recorded which). This chain connects TRBV29-1 to TRBJ2-7; 9 bases match TRBD1. This specimen consisted of whole blood, obtained at baseline. The CDR3 bases are TGCAGCGTTGAAGTCGGCCCGGGACAGGGAAACCCCTACGAGCAGTACTTC. It specifies CSVEVGPGQGNPYEQYF.